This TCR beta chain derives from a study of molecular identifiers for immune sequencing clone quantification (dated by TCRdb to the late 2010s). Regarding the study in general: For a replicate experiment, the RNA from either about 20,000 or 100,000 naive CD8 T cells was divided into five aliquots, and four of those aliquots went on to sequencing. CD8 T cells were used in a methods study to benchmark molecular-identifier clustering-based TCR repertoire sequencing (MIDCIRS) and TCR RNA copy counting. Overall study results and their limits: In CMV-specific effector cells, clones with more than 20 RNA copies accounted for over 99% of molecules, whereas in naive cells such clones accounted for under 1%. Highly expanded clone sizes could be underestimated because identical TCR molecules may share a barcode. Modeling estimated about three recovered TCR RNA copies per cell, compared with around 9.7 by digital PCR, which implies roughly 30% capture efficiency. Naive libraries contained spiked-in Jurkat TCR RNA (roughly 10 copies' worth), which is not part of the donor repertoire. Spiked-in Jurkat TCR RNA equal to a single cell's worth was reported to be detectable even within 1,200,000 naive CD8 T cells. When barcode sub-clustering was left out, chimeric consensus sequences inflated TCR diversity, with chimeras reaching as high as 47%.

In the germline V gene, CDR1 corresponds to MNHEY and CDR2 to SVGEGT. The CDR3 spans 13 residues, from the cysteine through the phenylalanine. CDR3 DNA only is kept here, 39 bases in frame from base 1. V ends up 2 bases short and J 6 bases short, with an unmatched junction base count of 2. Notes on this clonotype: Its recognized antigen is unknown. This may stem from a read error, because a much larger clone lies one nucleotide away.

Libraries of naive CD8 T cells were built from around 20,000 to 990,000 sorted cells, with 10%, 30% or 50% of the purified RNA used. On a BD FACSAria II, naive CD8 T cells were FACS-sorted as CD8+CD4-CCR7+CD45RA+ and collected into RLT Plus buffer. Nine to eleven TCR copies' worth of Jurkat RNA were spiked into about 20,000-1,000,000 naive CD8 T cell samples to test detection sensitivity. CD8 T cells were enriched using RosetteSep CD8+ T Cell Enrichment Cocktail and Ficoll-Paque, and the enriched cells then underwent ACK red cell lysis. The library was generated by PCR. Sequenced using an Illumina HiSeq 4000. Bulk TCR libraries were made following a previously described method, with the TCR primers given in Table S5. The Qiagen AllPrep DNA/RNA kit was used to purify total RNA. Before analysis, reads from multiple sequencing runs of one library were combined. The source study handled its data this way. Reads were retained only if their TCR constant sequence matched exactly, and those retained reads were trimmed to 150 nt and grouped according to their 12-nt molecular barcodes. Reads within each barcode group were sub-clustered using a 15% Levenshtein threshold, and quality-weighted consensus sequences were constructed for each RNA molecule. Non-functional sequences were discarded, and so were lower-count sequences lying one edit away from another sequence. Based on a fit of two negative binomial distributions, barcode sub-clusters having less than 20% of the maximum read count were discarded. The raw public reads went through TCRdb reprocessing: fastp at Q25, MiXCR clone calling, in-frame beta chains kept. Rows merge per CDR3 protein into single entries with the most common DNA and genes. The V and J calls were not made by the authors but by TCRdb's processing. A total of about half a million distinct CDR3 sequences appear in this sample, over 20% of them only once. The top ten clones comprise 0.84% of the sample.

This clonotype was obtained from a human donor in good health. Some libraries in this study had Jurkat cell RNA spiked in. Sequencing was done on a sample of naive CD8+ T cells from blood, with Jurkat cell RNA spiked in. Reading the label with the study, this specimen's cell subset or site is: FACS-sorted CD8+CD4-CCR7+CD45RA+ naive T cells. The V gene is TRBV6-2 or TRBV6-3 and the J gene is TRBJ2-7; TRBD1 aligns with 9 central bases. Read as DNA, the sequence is TGTGCCAGCAGTTACGGGACAGGGTTCGAGCAGTACTTC. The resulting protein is CASSYGTGFEQYF.